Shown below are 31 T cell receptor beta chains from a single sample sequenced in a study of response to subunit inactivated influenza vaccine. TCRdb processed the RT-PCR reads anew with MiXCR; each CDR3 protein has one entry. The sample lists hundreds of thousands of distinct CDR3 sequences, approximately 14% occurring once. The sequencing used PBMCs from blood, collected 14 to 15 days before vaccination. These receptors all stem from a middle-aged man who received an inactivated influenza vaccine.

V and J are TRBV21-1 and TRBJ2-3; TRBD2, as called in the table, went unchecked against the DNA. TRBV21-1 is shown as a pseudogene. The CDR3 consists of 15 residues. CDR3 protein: CAKAASREAPDTQYF. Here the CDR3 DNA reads TGTGCCAAAGCCGCCTCGCGGGAGGCCCCAGATACGCAGTATTTT.

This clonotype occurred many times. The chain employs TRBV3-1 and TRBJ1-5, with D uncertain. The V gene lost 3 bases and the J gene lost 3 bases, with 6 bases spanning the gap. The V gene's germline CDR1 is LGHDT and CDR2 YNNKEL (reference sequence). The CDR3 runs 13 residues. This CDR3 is CASSQGYNQPQHF. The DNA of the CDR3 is TGTGCCAGCAGCCAGGGATACAATCAGCCCCAGCATTTT.

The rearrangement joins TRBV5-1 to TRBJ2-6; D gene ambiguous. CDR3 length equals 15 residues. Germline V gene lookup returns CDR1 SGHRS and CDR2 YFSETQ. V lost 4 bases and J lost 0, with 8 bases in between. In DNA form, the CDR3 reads TGCGCCAGCAGCCTCGAGAGCTCTGGGGCCAACGTCCTGACTTTC. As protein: CASSLESSGANVLTF.

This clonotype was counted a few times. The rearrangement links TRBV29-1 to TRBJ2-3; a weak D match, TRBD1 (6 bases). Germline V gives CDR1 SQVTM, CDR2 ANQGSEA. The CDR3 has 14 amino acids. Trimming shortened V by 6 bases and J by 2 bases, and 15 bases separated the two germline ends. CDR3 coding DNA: TGCAGCGTGTCCAGCCGGGACAACACAGATACGCAGTATTTT. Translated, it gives CSVSSRDNTDTQYF.

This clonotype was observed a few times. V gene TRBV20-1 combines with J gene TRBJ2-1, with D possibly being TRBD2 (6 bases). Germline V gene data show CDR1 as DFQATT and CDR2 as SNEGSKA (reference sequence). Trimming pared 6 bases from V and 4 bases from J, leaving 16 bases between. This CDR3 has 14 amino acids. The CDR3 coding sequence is TGCAGTGCCAGGATGGGACTCTTATACAATGAGCAGTTCTTC. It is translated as CSARMGLLYNEQFF.

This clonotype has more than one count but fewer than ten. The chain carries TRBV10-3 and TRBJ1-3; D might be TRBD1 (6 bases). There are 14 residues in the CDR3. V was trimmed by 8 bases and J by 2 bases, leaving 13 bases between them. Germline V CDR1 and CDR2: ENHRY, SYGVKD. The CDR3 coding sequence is TGTGCCATCGCTGGGGGGGGGCCTGGAAACACCATATATTTT. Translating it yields CAIAGGGPGNTIYF.

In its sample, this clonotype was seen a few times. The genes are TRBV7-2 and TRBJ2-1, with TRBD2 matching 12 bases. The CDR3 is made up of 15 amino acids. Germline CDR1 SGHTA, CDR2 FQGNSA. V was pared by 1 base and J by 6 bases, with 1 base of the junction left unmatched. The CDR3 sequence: CASSLGTSGTNEQFF. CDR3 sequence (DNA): TGTGCCAGCAGCTTAGGGACTAGCGGGACCAATGAGCAGTTCTTC. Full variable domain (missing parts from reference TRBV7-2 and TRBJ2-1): GAGVSQSPSNKVTEKGKDVELRCDPISGHTALYWYRQSLGQGLEFLIYFQGNSAPDKSGLPSDRFSAERTGGSVSTLTIQRTQQEDSAVYLCASSLGTSGTNEQFFGPGTRLTVL.

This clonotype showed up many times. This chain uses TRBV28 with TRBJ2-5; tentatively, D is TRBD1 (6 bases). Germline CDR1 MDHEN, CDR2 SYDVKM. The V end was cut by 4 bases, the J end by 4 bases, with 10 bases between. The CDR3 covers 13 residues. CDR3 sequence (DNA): TGTGCCAGCAGTTGGGGGCGCGGAGAGACCCAGTACTTC. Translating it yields CASSWGRGETQYF.

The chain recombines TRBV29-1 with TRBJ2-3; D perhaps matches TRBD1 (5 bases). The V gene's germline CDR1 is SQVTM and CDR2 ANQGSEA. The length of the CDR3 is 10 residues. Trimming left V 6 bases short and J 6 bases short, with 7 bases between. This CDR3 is CSVGQDTQYF. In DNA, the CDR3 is TGCAGCGTGGGGCAGGATACGCAGTATTTT.

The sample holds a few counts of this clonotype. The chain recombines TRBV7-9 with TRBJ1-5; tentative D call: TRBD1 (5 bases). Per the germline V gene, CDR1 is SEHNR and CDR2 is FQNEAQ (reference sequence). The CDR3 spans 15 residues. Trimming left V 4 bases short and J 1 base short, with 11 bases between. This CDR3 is CASSSFGDSNQPQHF. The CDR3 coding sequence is TGTGCCAGCAGCTCGTTCGGGGACAGCAATCAGCCCCAGCATTTT.

The CDR3 region is CASSQVESNQPQHF. The CDR3 DNA follows: TGTGCCAGCAGCCAAGTTGAGAGCAATCAGCCCCAGCATTTT. This chain joins TRBV4-2 and TRBJ1-5; D remains ambiguous. The CDR3 runs 14 residues. Germline V gene sequence: CDR1 LGHNA, CDR2 YNFKEQ. Trimming cost V 1 base and J 1 base, with 5 bases left between them.

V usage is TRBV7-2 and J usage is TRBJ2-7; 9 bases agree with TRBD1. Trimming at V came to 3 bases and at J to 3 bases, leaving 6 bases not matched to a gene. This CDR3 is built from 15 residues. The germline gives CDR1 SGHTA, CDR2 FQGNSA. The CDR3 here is CASSFRQGEGYEQYF. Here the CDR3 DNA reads TGTGCCAGCAGCTTTAGACAGGGGGAGGGCTACGAGCAGTACTTC.

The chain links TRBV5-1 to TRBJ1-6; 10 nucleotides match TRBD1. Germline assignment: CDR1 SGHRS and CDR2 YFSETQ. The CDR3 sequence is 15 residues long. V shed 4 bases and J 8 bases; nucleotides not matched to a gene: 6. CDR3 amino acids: CASSLRQGADSPLHF. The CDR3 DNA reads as TGCGCCAGCAGCCTGAGACAGGGGGCGGATTCACCCCTCCACTTT.

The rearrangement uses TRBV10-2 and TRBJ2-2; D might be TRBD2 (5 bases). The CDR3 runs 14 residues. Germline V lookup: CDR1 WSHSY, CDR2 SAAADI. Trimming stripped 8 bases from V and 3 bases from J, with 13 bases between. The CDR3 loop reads CASLVGGHTGELFF. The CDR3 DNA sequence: TGCGCCAGCCTAGTTGGAGGACACACCGGGGAGCTGTTTTTT.

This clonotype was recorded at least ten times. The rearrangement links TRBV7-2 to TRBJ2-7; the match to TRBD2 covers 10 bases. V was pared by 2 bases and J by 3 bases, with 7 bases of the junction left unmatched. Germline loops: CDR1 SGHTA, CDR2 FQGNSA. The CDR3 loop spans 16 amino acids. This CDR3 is CASSLWLAGANYEQYF. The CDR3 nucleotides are TGTGCCAGCAGCTTATGGCTAGCGGGGGCTAACTACGAGCAGTACTTC.

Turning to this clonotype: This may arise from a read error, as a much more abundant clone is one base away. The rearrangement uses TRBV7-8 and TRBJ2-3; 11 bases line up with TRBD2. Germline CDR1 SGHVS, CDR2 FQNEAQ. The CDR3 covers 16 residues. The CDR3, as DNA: TGTACCAGCAGCTTCTTAGCGGGAGGGTCGTCAGATACGCAGTATTTT. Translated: CTSSFLAGGSSDTQYF.

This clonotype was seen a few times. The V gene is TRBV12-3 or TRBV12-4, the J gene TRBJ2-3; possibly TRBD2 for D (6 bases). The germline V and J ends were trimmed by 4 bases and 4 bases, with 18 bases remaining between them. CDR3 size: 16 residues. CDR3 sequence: CASSSRRGLGPDTQYF. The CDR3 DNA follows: TGTGCCAGCAGTTCCCGGCGGGGCCTCGGGCCAGATACGCAGTATTTT.

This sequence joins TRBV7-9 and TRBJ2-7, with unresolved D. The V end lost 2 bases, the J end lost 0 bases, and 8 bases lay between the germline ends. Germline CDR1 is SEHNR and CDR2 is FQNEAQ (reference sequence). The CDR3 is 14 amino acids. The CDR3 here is CASSLLPVSYEQYF. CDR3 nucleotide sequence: TGTGCCAGCAGCTTACTTCCGGTCTCCTACGAGCAGTACTTC.

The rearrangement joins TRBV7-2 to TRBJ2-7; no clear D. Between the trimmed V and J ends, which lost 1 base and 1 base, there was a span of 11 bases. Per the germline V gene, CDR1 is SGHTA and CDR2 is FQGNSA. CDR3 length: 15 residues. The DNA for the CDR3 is TGTGCCAGCAGCTTAGGACCGGCCCAATCCTACGAGCAGTACTTC. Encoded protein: CASSLGPAQSYEQYF.

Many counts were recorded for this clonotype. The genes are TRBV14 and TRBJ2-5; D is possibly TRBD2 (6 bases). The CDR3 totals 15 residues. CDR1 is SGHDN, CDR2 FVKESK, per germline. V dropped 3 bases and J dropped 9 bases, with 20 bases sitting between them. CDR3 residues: CASSQSGPTGGSQYF. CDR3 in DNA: TGTGCCAGCAGCCAGAGCGGACCTACCGGAGGGTCCCAGTACTTC.

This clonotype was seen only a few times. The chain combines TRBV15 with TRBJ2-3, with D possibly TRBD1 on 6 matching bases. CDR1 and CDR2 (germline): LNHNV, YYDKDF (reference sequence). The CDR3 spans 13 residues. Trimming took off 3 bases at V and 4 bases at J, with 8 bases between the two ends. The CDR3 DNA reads TGTGCCACCAGCAGCCAGGGGTCAGATACGCAGTATTTT. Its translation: CATSSQGSDTQYF.

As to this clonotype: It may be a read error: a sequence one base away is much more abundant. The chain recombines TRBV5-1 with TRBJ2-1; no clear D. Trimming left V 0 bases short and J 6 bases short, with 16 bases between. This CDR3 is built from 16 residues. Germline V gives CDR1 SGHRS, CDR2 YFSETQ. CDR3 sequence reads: CASSLEGIHSVNEQFF. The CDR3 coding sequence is TGCGCCAGCAGCTTGGAGGGTATACACAGTGTCAATGAGCAGTTCTTC.

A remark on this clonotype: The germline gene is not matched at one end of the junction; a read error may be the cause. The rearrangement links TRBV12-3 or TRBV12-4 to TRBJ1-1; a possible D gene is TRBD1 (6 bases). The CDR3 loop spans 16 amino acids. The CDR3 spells CASSPPGATGTTEALF. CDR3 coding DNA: TGTGCCAGCAGCCCCCCAGGGGCTACCGGGACCACTGAAGCTCTCTTT.

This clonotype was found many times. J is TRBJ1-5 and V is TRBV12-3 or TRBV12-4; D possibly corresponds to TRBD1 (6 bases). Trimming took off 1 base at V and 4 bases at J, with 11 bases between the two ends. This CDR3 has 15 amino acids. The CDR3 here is CASSLDRVGNQPQHF. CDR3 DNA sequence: TGTGCCAGCAGTTTAGACAGGGTCGGGAATCAGCCCCAGCATTTT.

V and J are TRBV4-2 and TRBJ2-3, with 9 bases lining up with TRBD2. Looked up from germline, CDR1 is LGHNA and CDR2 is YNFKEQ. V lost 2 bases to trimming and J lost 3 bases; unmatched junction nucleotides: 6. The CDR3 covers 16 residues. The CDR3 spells CASSQMAGGLTDTQYF. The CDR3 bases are TGTGCCAGCAGCCAAATGGCGGGGGGGTTGACAGATACGCAGTATTTT.

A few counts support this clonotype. The DNA for the CDR3 is TGCGCCAGCAGCTCCCCGGACAGGCGAGAGCAGTACTTC. It is translated as CASSSPDRREQYF. The V call is TRBV5-1, the J call TRBJ2-7, with TRBD1 matching over 7 bases. Germline lookup yields CDR1 SGHRS and CDR2 YFSETQ. The CDR3 covers 13 residues. Trimming took 3 bases from V and 7 from J; bases not matched to a gene: 7.

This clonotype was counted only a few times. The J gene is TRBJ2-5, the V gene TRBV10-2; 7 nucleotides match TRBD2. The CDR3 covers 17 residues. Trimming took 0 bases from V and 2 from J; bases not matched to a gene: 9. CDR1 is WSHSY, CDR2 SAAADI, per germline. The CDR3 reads CASSESTLPGGQETQYF. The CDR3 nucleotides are TGCGCCAGCAGTGAGTCGACGCTTCCGGGGGGACAAGAGACCCAGTACTTC.

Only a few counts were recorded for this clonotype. The CDR3 DNA sequence: TGTGCCAGCAGTCCCGGGACAGGGAAGTTCGAGCAGTACTTC. Protein: CASSPGTGKFEQYF. The rearrangement links TRBV12-3 or TRBV12-4 to TRBJ2-7, with TRBD1 matching over 9 bases. The CDR3 is made up of 14 amino acids. V dropped 5 bases and J dropped 6; count of bases not matched to a gene: 8.

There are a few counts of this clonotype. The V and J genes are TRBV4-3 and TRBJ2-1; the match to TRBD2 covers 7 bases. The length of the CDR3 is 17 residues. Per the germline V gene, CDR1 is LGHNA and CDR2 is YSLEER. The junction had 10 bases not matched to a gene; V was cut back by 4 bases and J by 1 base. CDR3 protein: CASSPTEAGDSYNEQFF. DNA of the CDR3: TGCGCCAGCAGCCCAACGGAGGCGGGAGATTCCTACAATGAGCAGTTCTTC.

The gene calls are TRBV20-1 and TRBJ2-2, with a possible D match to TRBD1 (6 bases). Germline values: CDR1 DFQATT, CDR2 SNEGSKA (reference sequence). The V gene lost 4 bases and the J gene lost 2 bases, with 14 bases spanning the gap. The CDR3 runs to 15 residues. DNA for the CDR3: TGCAGTGCTACAGGTCAGGGGCGTAACACCGGGGAGCTGTTTTTT. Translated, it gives CSATGQGRNTGELFF.

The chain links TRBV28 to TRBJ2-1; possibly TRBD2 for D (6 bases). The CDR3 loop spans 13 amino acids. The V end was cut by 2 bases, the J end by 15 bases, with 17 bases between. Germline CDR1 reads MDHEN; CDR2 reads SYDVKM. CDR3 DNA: TGTGCCAGCAGTTTAATTGGCGGGATTGAGAGGTTCTTC. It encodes CASSLIGGIERFF.